These T cell receptor beta chains were read from a single sample in a study of blood T cell repertoires in COVID-19. Profiling relied on immunoSEQ multiplex PCR, and the TCRdb table lists in-frame clones only, not all of them. The repertoire holds about 340,000 clones, around 90% seen once, with about 18% in the top ten. The specimen sequenced was PBMCs or T cells enriched from blood (not recorded which). All receptors come from a woman aged 30 to 39 who had recovered from COVID-19. The CDR3 runs from the conserved cysteine through the conserved F or W. D genes are given only for firm matches. Clone size appears in some rows only: once, few, many, or a class for an expanded clone.

len: 14
abundance: .
j_gene: TRBJ2-3
v_gene: TRBV5-6
d_gene: .
CDR3aa: CASSLAGGWNTQYF
CDR3nt: TGTGCCAGCAGCTTGGCCGGGGGATGGAATACGCAGTATTTT

len: 13
abundance: few
j_gene: TRBJ2-7
v_gene: TRBV6-5
d_gene: TRBD2
CDR3aa: CASETSGLYEQYF
CDR3nt: TGTGCCAGCGAGACTAGCGGCCTCTACGAGCAGTACTTC

len: 16
abundance: .
j_gene: TRBJ2-2
v_gene: TRBV5-6
d_gene: TRBD2
CDR3aa: CASSWGGSGRTGELFF
CDR3nt: TGTGCCAGCAGCTGGGGTGGGAGCGGGAGAACCGGGGAGCTGTTTTTT

len: 15
abundance: .
j_gene: TRBJ1-1
v_gene: TRBV28
d_gene: .
CDR3aa: CASSPFDSSAREAFF
CDR3nt: TGTGCCAGCAGTCCCTTTGACAGCTCGGCTCGAGAAGCTTTCTTT

len: 16
abundance: .
j_gene: TRBJ2-1
v_gene: TRBV5-4
d_gene: TRBD2
CDR3aa: CASSPQLAGQYNEQFF
CDR3nt: TGTGCCAGCAGCCCGCAACTAGCGGGCCAGTACAATGAGCAGTTCTTC

len: 17
abundance: .
j_gene: TRBJ2-2
v_gene: TRBV7-3
d_gene: TRBD1
CDR3aa: CASSLLGTGIDTGELFF
CDR3nt: TGTGCCAGCAGCTTACTTGGGACAGGAATCGACACCGGGGAGCTGTTTTTT

len: 15
abundance: .
j_gene: TRBJ1-6
v_gene: TRBV29-1
d_gene: .
CDR3aa: CSVAPDSLYNSPLHF
CDR3nt: TGCAGCGTTGCTCCGGACTCCTTATATAATTCACCCCTCCACTTT

len: 15
abundance: .
j_gene: TRBJ2-7
v_gene: TRBV5-1
d_gene: TRBD2
CDR3aa: CASQTVGLAGHEQYF
CDR3nt: TGCGCCAGCCAAACAGTGGGACTAGCGGGCCACGAGCAGTACTTC

len: 15
abundance: once
j_gene: TRBJ1-3
v_gene: TRBV6-1
d_gene: TRBD1
CDR3aa: CASSETWTGLNTIYF
CDR3nt: TGTGCCAGCAGTGAAACTTGGACAGGGCTTAACACCATATATTTT

len: 13
abundance: .
j_gene: TRBJ1-5
v_gene: TRBV2
d_gene: TRBD1
CDR3aa: CATKGTGNQPQHF
CDR3nt: TGTGCCACAAAGGGGACAGGTAATCAGCCCCAGCATTTT

len: 14
abundance: .
j_gene: TRBJ1-5
v_gene: TRBV3-1/TRBV3-2
d_gene: .
CDR3aa: CASSQDHSRQPQHF
CDR3nt: TGTGCCAGCAGCCAAGACCACAGCAGGCAGCCCCAGCATTTT

len: 19
abundance: .
j_gene: TRBJ1-6
v_gene: TRBV18
d_gene: .
CDR3aa: CASSRVTGSQARDNSPLHF
CDR3nt: TGTGCCAGCTCACGCGTAACAGGGTCCCAGGCCCGAGATAATTCACCCCTCCACTTT

len: 15
abundance: few
j_gene: TRBJ1-2
v_gene: TRBV28
d_gene: .
CDR3aa: CASSSLGPGNYGYTF
CDR3nt: TGTGCCAGCAGTTCTCTAGGACCGGGGAACTATGGCTACACCTTC

len: 17
abundance: .
j_gene: TRBJ2-2
v_gene: TRBV19
d_gene: .
CDR3aa: CASKPQLGGFNAGELFF
CDR3nt: TGTGCCAGTAAACCCCAGCTGGGGGGATTCAATGCCGGGGAGCTGTTTTTT

len: 16
abundance: .
j_gene: TRBJ2-1
v_gene: TRBV19
d_gene: TRBD2
CDR3aa: CASSIGLASSYNEQFF
CDR3nt: TGTGCCAGTAGTATTGGACTAGCCAGCTCCTACAATGAGCAGTTCTTC

len: 12
abundance: .
j_gene: TRBJ1-5
v_gene: TRBV6-1
d_gene: .
CDR3aa: CASSENSRGQHF
CDR3nt: TGTGCCAGCAGTGAAAATTCTAGGGGGCAGCATTTT

len: 14
abundance: .
j_gene: TRBJ1-1
v_gene: TRBV28
d_gene: .
CDR3aa: CASRPGLMNTEAFF
CDR3nt: TGTGCCAGCAGGCCGGGACTAATGAACACTGAAGCTTTCTTT

len: 19
abundance: .
j_gene: TRBJ2-3
v_gene: TRBV5-1
d_gene: TRBD2
CDR3aa: CASSRVVAGGQFLTDTQYF
CDR3nt: TGCGCCAGCAGCCGCGTGGTAGCGGGGGGCCAATTTCTCACAGATACGCAGTATTTT

len: 12
abundance: .
j_gene: TRBJ2-7
v_gene: TRBV12-3/TRBV12-4
d_gene: .
CDR3aa: CASSRQPHEQYF
CDR3nt: TGTGCCAGCAGCCGACAACCCCACGAGCAGTACTTC

len: 15
abundance: .
j_gene: TRBJ2-3
v_gene: TRBV7-3
d_gene: .
CDR3aa: CASSPGSGSTDTQYF
CDR3nt: TGTGCCAGCAGCCCCGGTTCCGGGAGCACAGATACGCAGTATTTT

len: 17
abundance: .
j_gene: TRBJ2-1
v_gene: TRBV15
d_gene: TRBD1
CDR3aa: CATSRIRGTGIYNEQFF
CDR3nt: TGTGCCACCAGCAGGATTAGAGGGACAGGGATATACAATGAGCAGTTCTTC

len: 15
abundance: .
j_gene: TRBJ1-2
v_gene: TRBV7-2
d_gene: TRBD1
CDR3aa: CASSPRQGVNYGYTF
CDR3nt: TGTGCCAGCAGCCCCCGACAGGGGGTTAACTATGGCTACACCTTC

len: 14
abundance: .
j_gene: TRBJ1-2
v_gene: TRBV28
d_gene: .
CDR3aa: CASSFLGTKSGYTF
CDR3nt: TGTGCCAGCAGTTTCTTGGGGACTAAATCAGGCTACACCTTC

len: 15
abundance: .
j_gene: TRBJ1-5
v_gene: TRBV5-1
d_gene: TRBD1
CDR3aa: CASSAQGGPNQPQHF
CDR3nt: TGCGCCAGCAGCGCCCAGGGGGGCCCGAATCAGCCCCAGCATTTT

len: 17
abundance: .
j_gene: TRBJ2-2
v_gene: TRBV9
d_gene: TRBD2
CDR3aa: CASSAHRLAGDTGELFF
CDR3nt: TGTGCCAGCAGCGCCCATCGACTAGCGGGGGACACCGGGGAGCTGTTTTTT

len: 16
abundance: .
j_gene: TRBJ2-3
v_gene: TRBV4-2
d_gene: .
CDR3aa: CASSQQGKPSTDTQYF
CDR3nt: TGTGCCAGCAGCCAACAGGGAAAACCTAGCACAGATACGCAGTATTTT

len: 12
abundance: .
j_gene: TRBJ2-5
v_gene: TRBV10-2
d_gene: .
CDR3aa: CASSHTGETQYF
CDR3nt: TGCGCCAGCAGCCACACGGGGGAGACCCAGTACTTC

len: 13
abundance: .
j_gene: TRBJ2-1
v_gene: TRBV6-5
d_gene: TRBD2
CDR3aa: CASSPQLAGIRFF
CDR3nt: TGTGCCAGCAGTCCGCAACTAGCGGGAATTCGGTTCTTC

len: 15
abundance: .
j_gene: TRBJ2-5
v_gene: TRBV28
d_gene: TRBD1
CDR3aa: CASSLRGPWEETQYF
CDR3nt: TGTGCCAGCAGTTTAAGGGGGCCATGGGAAGAGACCCAGTACTTC

len: 13
abundance: .
j_gene: TRBJ1-2
v_gene: TRBV28
d_gene: .
CDR3aa: CASRPTITYGYTF
CDR3nt: TGTGCCAGCAGGCCGACAATAACCTATGGCTACACCTTC

len: 16
abundance: .
j_gene: TRBJ2-7
v_gene: TRBV7-6
d_gene: TRBD1
CDR3aa: CASSLMGQGPSGEQYF
CDR3nt: TGTGCCAGCAGCTTAATGGGACAGGGACCCTCAGGCGAGCAGTACTTC

len: 14
abundance: .
j_gene: TRBJ1-2
v_gene: TRBV9
d_gene: TRBD1
CDR3aa: CASSATGTENGYTF
CDR3nt: TGTGCCAGCAGTGCAACCGGGACAGAGAATGGCTACACCTTC

len: 13
abundance: few
j_gene: TRBJ2-5
v_gene: TRBV11-3
d_gene: .
CDR3aa: CASSLDRGTREYF
CDR3nt: TGTGCCAGCAGCTTAGATCGTGGAACTAGAGAGTACTTC

len: 16
abundance: .
j_gene: TRBJ1-2
v_gene: TRBV27
d_gene: TRBD1
CDR3aa: CASSLSAGDRGYGYTF
CDR3nt: TGTGCCAGCAGTTTATCGGCAGGGGACAGGGGCTATGGCTACACCTTC

len: 12
abundance: .
j_gene: TRBJ1-1
v_gene: TRBV7-2
d_gene: .
CDR3aa: CASSTRNTEAFF
CDR3nt: TGTGCCAGCAGCACAAGGAACACTGAAGCTTTCTTT

len: 16
abundance: .
j_gene: TRBJ1-5
v_gene: TRBV7-2
d_gene: .
CDR3aa: CASSPAWTVSNQPQHF
CDR3nt: TGTGCCAGCAGCCCCGCGTGGACAGTTAGCAATCAGCCCCAGCATTTT

len: 13
abundance: .
j_gene: TRBJ2-5
v_gene: TRBV28
d_gene: TRBD1
CDR3aa: CASADRDQETQYF
CDR3nt: TGTGCCAGCGCCGACAGGGACCAAGAGACCCAGTACTTC

len: 16
abundance: .
j_gene: TRBJ2-3
v_gene: TRBV2
d_gene: TRBD1
CDR3aa: CASPRPRDRGMNTQYF
CDR3nt: TGTGCCAGCCCGAGACCCCGGGACAGGGGGATGAATACGCAGTATTTT

len: 10
abundance: .
j_gene: TRBJ1-1
v_gene: TRBV28
d_gene: .
CDR3aa: CATFSSTAFF
CDR3nt: TGTGCCACCTTTTCGAGTACAGCTTTCTTT

len: 16
abundance: .
j_gene: TRBJ2-5
v_gene: TRBV11-3
d_gene: TRBD2
CDR3aa: CASRPGLAGIQETQYF
CDR3nt: TGTGCCAGCAGACCGGGACTAGCGGGGATTCAAGAGACCCAGTACTTC

len: 15
abundance: .
j_gene: TRBJ1-6
v_gene: TRBV7-8
d_gene: .
CDR3aa: CASSSLGGLDSPLHF
CDR3nt: TGTGCCAGCAGCTCCCTGGGCGGGCTGGATTCACCCCTCCACTTT

len: 13
abundance: .
j_gene: TRBJ2-1
v_gene: TRBV5-1
d_gene: .
CDR3aa: CASSLDRFNEQFF
CDR3nt: TGCGCCAGCAGCTTGGACAGATTCAATGAGCAGTTCTTC

len: 14
abundance: .
j_gene: TRBJ1-5
v_gene: TRBV11-2
d_gene: .
CDR3aa: CASSLQDSNQPQHF
CDR3nt: TGTGCCAGCAGCTTACAGGATAGCAATCAGCCCCAGCATTTT

len: 17
abundance: .
j_gene: TRBJ2-1
v_gene: TRBV4-2
d_gene: TRBD2
CDR3aa: CASSQTFASGGNNEQFF
CDR3nt: TGTGCCAGCAGCCAAACGTTTGCAAGCGGGGGGAACAATGAGCAGTTCTTC

len: 16
abundance: .
j_gene: TRBJ2-7
v_gene: TRBV27
d_gene: TRBD2
CDR3aa: CASSLTSGRAFYEQYF
CDR3nt: TGTGCCAGCAGTTTAACTAGCGGGAGAGCCTTCTACGAGCAGTACTTC

len: 14
abundance: .
j_gene: TRBJ2-7
v_gene: TRBV30
d_gene: .
CDR3aa: CAWSVGLSSYEQYF
CDR3nt: TGTGCCTGGAGTGTAGGTCTCTCTAGCTACGAGCAGTACTTC

len: 15
abundance: .
j_gene: TRBJ2-5
v_gene: TRBV7-2
d_gene: TRBD2
CDR3aa: CASSLSGGAPETQYF
CDR3nt: TGTGCCAGCAGTCTTAGCGGGGGGGCTCCAGAGACCCAGTACTTC

len: 15
abundance: .
j_gene: TRBJ2-5
v_gene: TRBV6-5
d_gene: TRBD1
CDR3aa: CATKPTGGASETQYF
CDR3nt: TGTGCCACCAAACCCACAGGGGGCGCTTCGGAGACCCAGTACTTC